A single sample gave rise to the 28 T cell receptor beta chains below, sequenced in a study of identical twins. TCRdb used MiXCR to reprocess the 5' RACE reads, holding one entry per CDR3 protein. The sample holds hundreds of thousands of distinct CDR3 sequences, 15% to 20% seen once. This sample also appeared in a second study, on T cells expressing NK-cell markers.

Specimen: PBMCs. Receptors were obtained from a woman aged 18-29 years in good health.

This clonotype appeared a few times. The gene calls are TRBV28 and TRBJ2-7; 9 bases map to TRBD1. J lost 5 bases, V lost 6 bases, and 8 bases had no gene match. This CDR3 region has 14 residues. Germline V lookup: CDR1 MDHEN, CDR2 SYDVKM. In DNA form, the CDR3 reads TGTGCCAGCAGACCTCGACAGGGGGGCGACGAGCAGTACTTC. Translated, it gives CASRPRQGGDEQYF. Supplemented by reference TRBV28 and TRBJ2-7, the full variable domain reads DVKVTQSSRYLVKRTGEKVFLECVQDMDHENMFWYRQDPGLGLRLIYFSYDVKMKEKGDIPEGYSVSREKKERFSLILESASTNQTSMYLCASRPRQGGDEQYFGPGTRLTVT.

In this sample, this clonotype turned up many times. The CDR3 spells CASRKQGNQPQHF. Here the CDR3 DNA reads TGTGCCAGCAGAAAACAGGGAAATCAGCCCCAGCATTTT. The chain joins TRBV6-1 to TRBJ1-5, with D possibly being TRBD1 (6 bases). Per germline, CDR1 MNHNS and CDR2 SASEGT. CDR3 length equals 13 residues. V shed 6 bases and J shed 4 bases, with 10 bases lying between them.

The rearrangement joins TRBV7-2 to TRBJ2-7; D gene ambiguous. The CDR3 is 12 residues long. The germline V and J ends were trimmed by 3 bases and 6 bases, with 9 bases remaining between them. CDR1 is SGHTA and CDR2 is FQGNSA in the germline V gene. The CDR3 spells CASSFALGEQYF. The CDR3 DNA reads as TGTGCCAGCAGCTTTGCGTTGGGCGAGCAGTACTTC.

This clonotype turned up a few times. The CDR3 spells CASSFRTAAETQYF. CDR3 in DNA: TGTGCCAGCAGCTTTAGGACAGCCGCCGAGACCCAGTACTTC. The chain is built from TRBV7-2 and TRBJ2-5, with a weak D call TRBD1 (6 bases). V lost 3 bases, J lost 5 bases, and 13 bases lay in between. This CDR3 region has 14 residues. Looked up from germline, CDR1 is SGHTA and CDR2 is FQGNSA.

The chain recombines TRBV3-1 with TRBJ2-6; TRBD1 is a possible D gene (5 bases). Germline-derived CDR1 and CDR2 are LGHDT and YNNKEL (reference sequence). V was cut by 1 base and J by 1 base, with 17 bases left in between. CDR3 length: 19 residues. The CDR3 is CASSQAWGRKESGANVLTF. The CDR3 bases are TGTGCCAGCAGCCAAGCCTGGGGCAGAAAGGAGTCTGGGGCCAACGTCCTGACTTTC.

The chain uses TRBV5-6 and TRBJ2-1; D not certain. Trimming took 2 bases from V and 5 from J, leaving 5 bases between them. This CDR3 contains 12 residues. Germline V gene lookup returns CDR1 SGHDT and CDR2 YYEEEE. The CDR3 nucleotides read TGTGCCAGCAGCTTTATGAACAATGAGCAGTTCTTC. It is translated as CASSFMNNEQFF.

V and J are TRBV12-3 or TRBV12-4 and TRBJ2-5, with 11 nucleotides matching TRBD1. The CDR3 sequence is 15 residues long. V trimming: 6 bases; J trimming: 5 bases; junction bases outside the gene matches: 8. This chain's CDR3 is CASSSRDRGGETQYF. In DNA form, the CDR3 reads TGTGCCAGCAGCTCCCGGGACAGGGGGGGCGAGACCCAGTACTTC.

The sample holds a few counts of this clonotype. The rearrangement links TRBV2 to TRBJ2-1, with 7 bases lining up with TRBD2. The V segment lost 8 bases and the J segment 10 bases; nucleotides outside the gene matches: 5. The length of the CDR3 is 11 residues. In germline, CDR1 is SNHLY, CDR2 FYNNEI. The DNA for the CDR3 is TGTGCCAGCCCTACGACTAGCGAGCAGTTCTTC. This encodes CASPTTSEQFF.

This clonotype has more than one count but fewer than ten. The J gene is TRBJ2-7, the V gene TRBV12-3 or TRBV12-4; TRBD2 is a possible D gene (6 bases). Trimming stripped 6 bases from V and 0 bases from J, with 15 bases between. This CDR3 has 15 residues. CDR3 sequence: CASSPGGSLSYEQYF. DNA for the CDR3: TGTGCCAGCAGCCCCGGGGGTTCCCTCTCCTACGAGCAGTACTTC.

There are a few counts of this clonotype. The chain links TRBV12-3 or TRBV12-4 to TRBJ2-3; a possible D gene is TRBD2 (7 bases). The CDR3 runs to 15 residues. V lost 7 bases and J 5 bases, leaving 19 bases between the germline ends. The chain's CDR3 is CASTFWGGRGDTQYF. In DNA, the CDR3 is TGTGCCAGCACCTTTTGGGGGGGGCGGGGAGATACGCAGTATTTT.

The chain uses TRBV7-3 and TRBJ2-3; D remains ambiguous. The CDR3 runs 13 residues. CDR1 is SGHTA, CDR2 FQGTGA, per germline. Trimming cost V 3 bases and J 4 bases, with 8 bases left between them. The CDR3 DNA is TGTGCCAGCAGCTTGGGGTTCCCAGATACGCAGTATTTT. This gives the protein CASSLGFPDTQYF.

This clonotype was observed a few times. The chain carries TRBV6-2 or TRBV6-3 and TRBJ2-7, with 8 bases lining up with TRBD2. V shed 8 bases and J 1 base; nucleotides not matched to a gene: 4. CDR3 size: 13 residues. Germline V gene sequence: CDR1 MNHEY, CDR2 SVGEGT. The CDR3 protein is CASSGGRSYEQYF. The CDR3 region has the DNA TGTGCCAGCTCGGGAGGGCGGTCCTACGAGCAGTACTTC.

This clonotype was observed a handful of times. The chain uses TRBV18 and TRBJ1-4, with D unclear. The V gene lost 2 bases and the J gene lost 2 bases, with 0 bases spanning the gap. From germline, CDR1 is KGHSH and CDR2 LQKENI. The CDR3 sequence is 12 residues long. CDR3: CASSPTNEKLFF. The CDR3 DNA sequence: TGTGCCAGCTCACCAACTAATGAAAAACTGTTTTTT.

This clonotype was seen a few times. The genes are TRBV6-6 and TRBJ2-7, with a weak D call TRBD2 (5 bases). Between the trimmed V and J ends, which lost 6 bases and 4 bases, there was a span of 10 bases. The CDR3 is 12 residues long. Germline V gene data show CDR1 as MNHNY and CDR2 as SVGAGI (reference sequence). CDR3 sequence reads: CASRGGLYEQYF. CDR3 sequence (DNA): TGTGCCAGCAGAGGAGGTCTTTACGAGCAGTACTTC.

In its sample, this clonotype was seen a few times. The chain carries TRBV20-1 and TRBJ1-1; no reliable D call. The germline CDR1 and CDR2 sequences are DFQATT and SNEGSKA (reference sequence). The CDR3 sequence is 11 residues long. Between the trimmed V and J ends, which lost 6 bases and 3 bases, there was a span of 8 bases. CDR3 DNA: TGCAGTGCGCCACGATACACTGAAGCTTTCTTT. The encoded protein is CSAPRYTEAFF.

The chain uses TRBV11-2 and TRBJ2-7; possibly TRBD1 for D (5 bases). The CDR3 length is 13 residues. In germline, CDR1 is SGHAT, CDR2 FQNNGV. V was clipped by 6 bases and J by 0 bases, with 9 bases between them. CDR3 loop: CASRKGSSYEQYF. In DNA form, the CDR3 reads TGTGCCAGCAGGAAGGGGTCCTCCTACGAGCAGTACTTC.

This clonotype was detected only a few times. The chain joins TRBV23-1 to TRBJ2-7; D may correspond to TRBD1 or TRBD2 (5 bases each). TRBV23-1 is treated as an ORF (open reading frame) with a function not yet certain. V dropped 3 bases and J dropped 5 bases, with 17 bases sitting between them. This CDR3 region has 15 residues. DNA for the CDR3: TGCGCCAGCAGTCAGGCCGGGACGGACCACCACGAGCAGTACTTC. It yields the protein CASSQAGTDHHEQYF.

This clonotype appeared a few times. The CDR3 is CASTTFLREDGYTF. DNA for the CDR3: TGTGCCAGCACCACATTCCTTCGGGAGGATGGCTACACCTTC. This chain connects TRBV5-5 to TRBJ1-2; the D is unclear. The V end lost 6 bases, the J end lost 6 bases, and 18 bases lay between the germline ends. This CDR3 has 14 residues. Germline-derived CDR1 and CDR2 are SGHKS and YYEKEE (reference sequence).

This chain joins TRBV12-3 or TRBV12-4 and TRBJ2-4; no definite D call. The CDR3 extends over 15 amino acids. Trimming took off 6 bases at V and 2 bases at J, with 14 bases between the two ends. The CDR3 region has the DNA TGTGCCAGCAGCCCAACCCGTATGACCAAAAACATTCAGTACTTC. The encoded protein is CASSPTRMTKNIQYF.

The chain combines TRBV6-1 with TRBJ2-7, with 7 bases identical to TRBD1. CDR1 and CDR2 from the germline V gene are MNHNS and SASEGT. This CDR3 contains 13 residues. J was trimmed by 1 base and V by 8 bases; bases with no gene match: 5. The chain's CDR3 is CASRTGFSYEQYF. The CDR3 DNA reads TGTGCCAGCCGGACAGGCTTTTCCTACGAGCAGTACTTC.

This clonotype was picked up a small number of times. The genes are TRBV29-1 and TRBJ1-1; possible D gene TRBD1, 5 bases. The CDR3 runs to 12 residues. V gave up 4 bases and J gave up 0 bases, with 6 bases separating them. From germline, CDR1 is SQVTM and CDR2 ANQGSEA. The CDR3 bases are TGCAGCGTTGTGGACATGAACACTGAAGCTTTCTTT. This encodes CSVVDMNTEAFF.

V gene TRBV10-1 combines with J gene TRBJ2-3; 9 nucleotides agree with TRBD1. The CDR3 length is 15 residues. Unmatched junction bases numbered 8, after V lost 4 bases and J lost 6 bases. Germline V gene lookup returns CDR1 WNHNN and CDR2 SYGVQD (reference sequence). For the CDR3, the DNA is TGCGCCAGCAGTGGACAGGGGGTCCTGCTTGATACGCAGTATTTT. Translated: CASSGQGVLLDTQYF.

The V and J genes are TRBV7-3 and TRBJ2-7; the D gene could be TRBD1 or TRBD2 (5 bases each). V was clipped by 8 bases and J by 0 bases, with 14 bases between them. CDR1 is SGHTA, CDR2 FQGTGA, per germline. This CDR3 contains 14 residues. The CDR3: CASPRGRSSYEQYF. As DNA, the CDR3 is TGTGCCAGCCCCCGGGGCAGGAGCTCCTACGAGCAGTACTTC.

This clonotype occurred a few times. This rearrangement joins TRBV29-1 to TRBJ2-5; D gene unclear. Per the germline V gene, CDR1 is SQVTM and CDR2 is ANQGSEA. The CDR3 has 14 residues. V gave up 4 bases and J gave up 3 bases, with 15 bases separating them. The CDR3 coding sequence is TGCAGCGTTGGGGCTCCCCCCCTAGAAGAGACCCAGTACTTC. Its protein is CSVGAPPLEETQYF.

This clonotype showed up just a few times. V gene TRBV24-1 combines with J gene TRBJ1-5; D is uncertain. Germline CDR1 is KGHDR and CDR2 is SFDVKD. There are 14 residues in the CDR3. The germline V and J ends were trimmed by 5 bases and 10 bases, with 17 bases remaining between them. The CDR3, as DNA: TGTGCCACCAGTGGCGGCCGGGCCCTTGGACCCCAGCATTTT. Translation gives CATSGGRALGPQHF.

This clonotype appeared a single time. This chain uses TRBV19 with TRBJ1-6; D unresolved. The CDR3 length is 13 residues. Trimming pared 6 bases from V and 2 bases from J, leaving 5 bases between. Germline assignment: CDR1 LNHDA and CDR2 SQIVND (reference sequence). Here the CDR3 reads CASRRTYNSPLHF. For the CDR3, the DNA is TGTGCCAGTAGGAGGACCTATAATTCACCCCTCCACTTT.

Many counts were recorded for this clonotype. CDR3 region: CASSQGRGTGELFF. The CDR3 coding sequence is TGTGCCAGCAGCCAAGGGAGGGGCACCGGGGAGCTGTTTTTT. The genes are TRBV4-2 and TRBJ2-2; the D gene is possibly TRBD2 (6 bases). The CDR3 totals 14 residues. V was clipped by 1 base and J by 4 bases, with 7 bases between them. Germline V gene data show CDR1 as LGHNA and CDR2 as YNFKEQ.

The chain is built from TRBV10-3 and TRBJ1-1; 7 nucleotides match TRBD1. The CDR3 is 16 amino acids. CDR1 and CDR2 from the germline V gene are ENHRY and SYGVKD. J gave up 5 bases and V 6 bases, and 15 bases lay outside the gene matches. The CDR3 reads CAISDPGTALGTEAFF. The CDR3, as DNA: TGTGCCATCAGCGACCCCGGGACAGCCCTCGGAACTGAAGCTTTCTTT.